This entry is about one TCR beta chain. The data belong to a study of technical replicates of blood from several donors. This CDR3 spans 16 amino acids. Per the germline V gene, CDR1 is SGHKS and CDR2 is YYEKEE (reference sequence). Trimming cost V 3 bases and J 7 bases; bases outside gene matches: 10. Produced via immunoSEQ multiplex PCR; TCRdb's table is partial and in-frame only. The sample lists 55,000 to 75,000 clones; approximately 94% were seen once. The sequence came from a human donor in good health. Some clones in this sample may be carry-over from other donors' samples. The chain recombines TRBV5-5 with TRBJ1-6, with TRBD1 matching 7 bases. Sequencing was performed on PBMCs. Here the CDR3 DNA reads TGTGCCAGCAGCTCAATCGTTGACAGGGCGAATTCACCCCTCCACTTT. Translation gives CASSSIVDRANSPLHF.